This T cell receptor (beta chain) originates from a study of shared clonotypes between healthy human individuals. Study at large: Contributing individuals were a couple of females and a few males aged 18 to 49. Findings of the study overall: Tissues were not sampled, only blood, and their repertoires likely differ.

As regards this clone: The antigen remains undetermined.

In the authors' workflow: Owing to the provision of junction-only sequences devoid of quality scores by immunoSEQ, filtering differed. Sequencing used immunoSEQ multiplex PCR; TCRdb keeps in-frame clones, though not all of them. The V and J calls and clone size are taken from that table; D and trimming were inferred from the DNA. The sample lists roughly 1,100,000 clones; around 74% were seen once. Germline CDR1 and CDR2: SGDLS and YYNGEE. With V trimmed by 3 bases and J by 2 bases, 4 bases remained unmatched. This CDR3 has 17 amino acids. The sample taken for sequencing was memory CD4+ T cells sorted from blood. The subset here: CD45RA-negative fraction. The TCR was taken from a man aged 18 to 29 in good health. V is TRBV9 and J is TRBJ2-2; 13 nucleotides align to TRBD2. The DNA for the CDR3 is TGTGCCAGCAGCGCTTGGACTAGCGGGGGAAACACCGGGGAGCTGTTTTTT. It codes for CASSAWTSGGNTGELFF.